These T cell receptor beta chains were read from a single sample in a study of T-cell memory formation after mild COVID-19. TCRdb called the 5' RACE reads again in MiXCR, with one record for every CDR3 protein. The sample records 300,000 to 400,000 distinct CDR3 sequences, approximately 15% being singletons. Sequencing input: PBMCs or a T cell subset sorted from them (not recorded which). These receptors all come from a man aged 18 to 35 who had mild COVID-19 (a few samples of this study predate the infection). Cell type and time point are not known. The conserved cysteine and the conserved F or W are not part of the CDR3 here.

TRBV11-2 ASAGGRVQTKFLSSYNEQF
TRBV5-1 ASSSRGQETQY
TRBV7-2 ASSLGPGQGGNIQY
TRBV7-6 ASSSRDWETQY
TRBV5-1 ASSPRLGGELF
TRBV20-1 SGPTGAEAF
TRBV7-6 ASSFGSGTENTGELF
TRBV7-2 ASSSRVIQY
TRBV9 ASSVGQGSNQPQH
TRBV6-6 ASSYFPIQY
TRBV7-2 ASSARLAGATGELF
TRBV14 ASSQTGTGFYEQY
TRBV4-2 ASSQDRGTGNQPQH
TRBV7-9 ASSHGADTQY
TRBV7-2 ASSLDMNTEAF
TRBV7-2 ASTPWSYNEQF
TRBV14 ASSVDSTQY
TRBV9 ASRSPGGNEQF
TRBV3-1 ASSQVFSSGYT
TRBV28 ASSLTGDNSPLH
TRBV11-3 ASTLNPGDNEQF
TRBV6-6 ASSYSDGPDTQY
TRBV12-3/TRBV12-4 ASSLVLRPDLNYGYT
TRBV7-2 ASSSRRGRSPLH
TRBV7-6 ASSLGVENEQF
TRBV6-5 ASKFEGILGDGYT
TRBV7-2 ASTTSGGTRVEQF
TRBV7-2 ASRLTGSALPLH
TRBV3-1 ASSQVSLGAENRNTEAF
TRBV5-5 ASRPGAQETQY
TRBV20-1 SARAQGGGSEKLF
TRBV9 ASSATPWTVLNTEAF
TRBV7-2 ASSPNRGEQPQH
TRBV3-1 ASSHWDRGVRTQY
TRBV6-5 ASMSGYEQY
TRBV3-1 ASSERRATEMF
TRBV4-3 ASSQVMGGYEQY
TRBV6-1 VTGGGYTEAF
TRBV20-1 SVRGVGDPGDTQY
TRBV3-1 ASSPLSLSGGGYEQY
TRBV20-1 SAFGSGYEQY